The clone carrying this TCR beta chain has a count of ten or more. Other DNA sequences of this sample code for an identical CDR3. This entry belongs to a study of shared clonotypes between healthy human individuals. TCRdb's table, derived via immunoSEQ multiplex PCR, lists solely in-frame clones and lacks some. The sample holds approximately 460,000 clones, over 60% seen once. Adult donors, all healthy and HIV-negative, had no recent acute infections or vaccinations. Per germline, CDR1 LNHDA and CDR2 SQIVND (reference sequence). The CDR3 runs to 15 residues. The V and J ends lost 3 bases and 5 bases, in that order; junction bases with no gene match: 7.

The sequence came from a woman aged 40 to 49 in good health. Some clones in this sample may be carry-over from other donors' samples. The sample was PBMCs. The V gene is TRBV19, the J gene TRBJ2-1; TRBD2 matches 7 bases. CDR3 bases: TGTGCCAGTAGTATCAGTACTAGCGCCAACAATGAGCAGTTCTTC. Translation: CASSISTSANNEQFF. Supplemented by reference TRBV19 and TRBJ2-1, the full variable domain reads DGGITQSPKYLFRKEGQNVTLSCEQNLNHDAMYWYRQDPGQGLRLIYYSQIVNDFQKGDIAEGYSVSREKKESFPLTVTSAQKNPTAFYLCASSISTSANNEQFFGPGTRLTVL.